These 7 T cell receptor beta chains originate from one sample sequenced in a study of shared clonotypes between healthy human individuals. Measured with immunoSEQ multiplex PCR; TCRdb has only the in-frame clones, and not every one. In the table there are 490,000 or so clones, approximately 79% of which are singletons. Sequencing was done on a sample of PBMCs. The origin of the receptors is a middle-aged woman in good health. Some clones in this sample may be carry-over from other donors' samples.

This clone appeared a few times. The chain uses TRBV7-9 and TRBJ2-7, with 10 bases fitting TRBD1. Germline V gene data show CDR1 as SEHNR and CDR2 as FQNEAQ (reference sequence). The CDR3 is 17 residues long. Losses at the gene ends were 0 bases for V and 5 bases for J; bases not matched to a gene: 10. CDR3 nucleotides: TGTGCCAGCAGCTTAGCTCGTACGGGACAGGGGTTGAACGAGCAGTACTTC. Residues: CASSLARTGQGLNEQYF.

This chain uses TRBV7-2 with TRBJ2-1; D is possibly TRBD2 (5 bases). The germline gives CDR1 SGHTA, CDR2 FQGNSA. The CDR3 has 15 residues. Deletions cut 7 bases from V and 0 bases from J, with 13 bases between. The CDR3 spells CASTQAVSSYNEQFF. DNA for the CDR3: TGTGCCAGCACCCAAGCGGTAAGCTCCTACAATGAGCAGTTCTTC.

The rearrangement joins TRBV11-2 to TRBJ2-7; 8 bases align to TRBD2. The CDR3 totals 14 residues. Unmatched junction bases numbered 3, after V lost 1 base and J lost 4 bases. Germline CDR1 and CDR2: SGHAT and FQNNGV. In DNA, the CDR3 is TGTGCCAGCAGCTTAGGTAGCGGGAATTACGAGCAGTACTTC. Encoded protein: CASSLGSGNYEQYF.

The genes are TRBV7-6 and TRBJ1-2; a weak D match, TRBD1 (6 bases). Trimming stripped 1 base from V and 6 bases from J, with 18 bases between. Germline lookup yields CDR1 SGHVS and CDR2 FNYEAQ. CDR3 size: 16 residues. CDR3 nucleotide sequence: TGTGCCAGCAGCTTAGGCCCTAACACAGGGTCTGATGGCTACACCTTC. Protein sequence: CASSLGPNTGSDGYTF.

V and J are TRBV7-2 and TRBJ1-5; D may be TRBD1 (5 bases). CDR1 SGHTA and CDR2 FQGNSA come from the germline V gene. The CDR3 runs to 15 residues. V was pared by 4 bases and J by 2 bases, with 12 bases between. CDR3 nucleotide sequence: TGTGCCAGCAGCTCAGGTTTCAGGGGCAATCAGCCCCAGCATTTT. Translation: CASSSGFRGNQPQHF.

The rearrangement links TRBV2 to TRBJ1-5; 10 nucleotides agree with TRBD1. Germline assignment: CDR1 SNHLY and CDR2 FYNNEI. The length of the CDR3 is 15 residues. V lost 6 bases to trimming and J lost 3 bases; unmatched junction nucleotides: 5. The CDR3 reads CASRGTGALNQPQHF. For the CDR3, the DNA is TGTGCCAGCAGGGGGACAGGGGCCCTCAATCAGCCCCAGCATTTT.

This clone was picked up one time. V and J are TRBV14 and TRBJ2-5; D uncertain. Germline loops: CDR1 SGHDN, CDR2 FVKESK. The length of the CDR3 is 15 residues. The germline V and J ends were trimmed by 0 bases and 1 base, with 9 bases remaining between them. Written as DNA, the CDR3 is TGTGCCAGCAGCCAAGATTGGTCGGTCCAAGAGACCCAGTACTTC. This encodes CASSQDWSVQETQYF.